A selection of T cell receptor beta chains follows, all from one sample in a study of cytomegalovirus exposure and HLA in healthy donors. Sequencing used immunoSEQ multiplex PCR; TCRdb keeps in-frame clones, though not all of them. The table has some 150,000 clones, 86% seen once; the top ten hold around 2.1%. The sample taken for sequencing was PBMCs. The source is a human donor in good health. CDR3s include the opening cysteine and the closing phenylalanine or tryptophan. D genes are given only for firm matches. Clone size is not always given. Where it is, it says once, few, many or a class for expanded clones.

v_call	clone_size	d_call	j_call	cdr3_aa	cdr3_nt
TRBV11-2	.	.	TRBJ1-2	CASSPGGVGYTF	TGTGCCAGCAGCCCGGGAGGGGTAGGCTACACCTTC
TRBV27	.	TRBD1	TRBJ2-7	CASSLRTGPDEQYF	TGTGCCAGCAGTCTCCGGACAGGTCCCGACGAGCAGTACTTC
TRBV7-2	.	.	TRBJ1-5	CASTYSISANQPQHF	TGTGCCAGCACCTATAGTATCAGCGCTAATCAGCCCCAGCATTTT
TRBV30	.	.	TRBJ1-3	CALRTGLNTIYF	TGTGCCTTACGAACAGGGTTAAACACCATATATTTT
TRBV6-6	.	.	TRBJ2-1	CASSPKITSRQFF	TGTGCCAGCAGCCCTAAAATTACTAGTCGGCAGTTCTTC
TRBV9	.	.	TRBJ2-7	CASSSRGGAREQYF	TGTGCCAGCAGCTCTAGGGGAGGAGCGCGGGAGCAGTACTTC
TRBV29-1	.	TRBD1	TRBJ1-2	CSVGDRAGGGYTF	TGCAGCGTTGGCGACAGGGCAGGGGGTGGCTACACCTTC
TRBV11-2	.	TRBD1	TRBJ1-2	CASSLGTGGNYGYTF	TGTGCCAGCAGCTTAGGGACAGGGGGCAACTATGGCTACACCTTC
TRBV15	.	TRBD2	TRBJ2-3	CATSREAGASTDTQYF	TGTGCCACCAGCAGGGAAGCGGGAGCTAGCACAGATACGCAGTATTTT
TRBV6-1	.	.	TRBJ2-1	CASSEAWTGAYNEQFF	TGTGCCAGCAGTGAAGCTTGGACGGGAGCCTACAATGAGCAGTTCTTC
TRBV4-3	.	TRBD1	TRBJ2-3	CASSQDRTGGGWSTDTQYF	TGCGCCAGCAGCCAAGATCGGACAGGGGGCGGGTGGAGCACAGATACGCAGTATTTT
TRBV6-1	.	.	TRBJ2-1	CASSERVGGDLNEQFF	TGTGCCAGCAGTGAAAGAGTCGGAGGGGACTTAAATGAGCAGTTCTTC
TRBV19	.	.	TRBJ1-2	CASRSFYGYTF	TGTGCCAGTAGGAGTTTCTATGGCTACACCTTC
TRBV6-1	.	.	TRBJ1-1	CASRSGIRGEAFF	TGTGCCAGCAGGTCAGGAATTCGGGGTGAAGCTTTCTTT
TRBV7-9	.	TRBD1	TRBJ1-1	CASSLMVGRTGSLNTEAFF	TGTGCCAGCAGCTTAATGGTTGGACGGACAGGGAGCCTGAACACTGAAGCTTTCTTT
TRBV2	.	TRBD2	TRBJ2-1	CASSGDSGRRFSPFF	TGTGCCAGCAGTGGTGATAGCGGGAGGAGGTTTTCTCCGTTCTTC
TRBV15	.	TRBD2	TRBJ2-7	CATSSLAGRVSYEQYF	TGTGCCACCAGTAGTTTAGCGGGTCGGGTCTCCTACGAGCAGTACTTC
TRBV6-6	.	.	TRBJ2-7	CASSSERLRDEQYF	TGTGCCAGCAGTTCGGAGCGCCTTCGGGACGAGCAGTACTTC
TRBV18	.	TRBD1	TRBJ1-3	CASSPRQGGNSGNTIYF	TGTGCCAGCTCACCACGACAGGGGGGAAACTCTGGAAACACCATATATTTT
TRBV20-1	.	.	TRBJ1-1	CSASQGSEAFF	TGCAGTGCTAGCCAGGGGTCGGAAGCTTTCTTT
TRBV7-8	.	.	TRBJ2-5	CASSALAVRETQYF	TGTGCCAGCAGCGCCTTAGCCGTCCGAGAGACCCAGTACTTC
TRBV20-1	.	.	TRBJ1-1	CSAIRQTEAFF	TGCAGTGCTATTCGACAGACTGAAGCTTTCTTT
TRBV6-5	.	TRBD1	TRBJ1-3	CASSYSMTGTGNTIYF	TGTGCCAGCAGTTACTCTATGACAGGGACGGGAAACACCATATATTTT
TRBV27	.	TRBD2	TRBJ2-7	CASSPRGTSGPLIYEQYF	TGTGCCAGCAGTCCTCGGGGGACTAGCGGGCCCCTTATCTACGAGCAGTACTTC
TRBV19	.	TRBD1	TRBJ1-6	CASSPKGTANNSPLHF	TGTGCCAGTAGTCCAAAGGGGACAGCGAATAATTCACCCCTCCACTTT
TRBV27	.	.	TRBJ1-1	CASKRQEMNTEAFF	TGTGCCAGCAAAAGACAGGAGATGAACACTGAAGCTTTCTTT
TRBV30	.	.	TRBJ1-2	CAWIRQGRGRGYGYTF	TGTGCCTGGATCCGGCAGGGGAGGGGCCGAGGATATGGCTACACCTTC
TRBV2	.	.	TRBJ1-3	CASKAANSGNTIYF	TGTGCCAGCAAAGCAGCGAACTCTGGAAACACCATATATTTT
TRBV4-1	few	TRBD1	TRBJ1-1	CASSRGQHTEAFF	TGCGCCAGCAGCCGGGGACAGCACACTGAAGCTTTCTTT
TRBV19	.	.	TRBJ1-2	CASAGSSSGYTF	TGTGCCAGTGCGGGGTCTTCCTCTGGCTACACCTTC
TRBV5-1	.	TRBD2	TRBJ2-4	CASSLGRTSGPGDIQYF	TGCGCCAGCAGCTTGGGGAGGACTAGCGGGCCGGGGGACATTCAGTACTTC
TRBV5-1	once	.	TRBJ2-3	CASTGTTDTQYF	TGCGCCAGCACGGGAACTACAGATACGCAGTATTTT
TRBV4-1	few	.	TRBJ2-1	CASSQDYLTEQFF	TGCGCCAGCAGCCAAGACTACCTCACGGAGCAGTTCTTC
TRBV19	.	TRBD2	TRBJ2-3	CATTGGGRGTDTQYF	TGTGCCACCACGGGGGGGGGCAGGGGCACAGATACGCAGTATTTT
TRBV9	.	TRBD1	TRBJ2-3	CASSVEQGASSSTDTQYF	TGTGCCAGCAGCGTAGAACAGGGGGCCAGCTCTAGCACAGATACGCAGTATTTT
TRBV30	.	TRBD1	TRBJ1-1	CAWRAPGTGSEAFF	TGTGCCTGGAGAGCCCCCGGGACAGGATCTGAAGCTTTCTTT
TRBV5-6	.	TRBD1	TRBJ1-1	CASSAGQGSEAFF	TGTGCCAGCAGCGCAGGACAGGGTTCTGAAGCTTTCTTT
TRBV30	.	TRBD1	TRBJ1-2	CAWGRPGQGYYGYTF	TGTGCCTGGGGGCGACCGGGACAGGGATACTATGGCTACACCTTC
TRBV9	.	.	TRBJ2-6	CASSVKGSGANVLTF	TGTGCCAGCAGCGTAAAGGGGTCTGGGGCCAACGTCCTGACTTTC
TRBV28	.	TRBD2	TRBJ2-1	CASMEGGSSYNEQFF	TGTGCCAGCATGGAGGGAGGGAGCTCCTACAATGAGCAGTTCTTC
TRBV5-5	.	.	TRBJ1-1	CASSLVAKNTEAFF	TGTGCCAGCAGCTTGGTTGCGAAGAACACTGAAGCTTTCTTT
TRBV6-5	.	.	TRBJ1-5	CASSHKTGNILAQHF	TGTGCCAGCAGTCACAAAACAGGGAACATCTTGGCCCAGCATTTT
TRBV27	.	TRBD1	TRBJ1-2	CASSLRGNRGQGYTF	TGTGCCAGCAGTTTAAGAGGAAACAGGGGGCAAGGCTACACCTTC
TRBV7-2	.	.	TRBJ2-7	CASSPGYEQYF	TGTGCCAGCAGCCCCGGGTACGAGCAGTACTTC
TRBV27	.	.	TRBJ2-1	CASSLGLVGYNEQFF	TGTGCCAGCAGCTTGGGGCTAGTCGGCTACAATGAGCAGTTCTTC
TRBV27	.	TRBD1	TRBJ1-1	CASSLFWTGENTEAFF	TGTGCCAGCAGTTTATTTTGGACAGGGGAGAACACTGAAGCTTTCTTT
TRBV28	once	.	TRBJ1-4	CASSYGGKKLFF	TGTGCCAGCAGTTATGGAGGGAAAAAACTGTTTTTT
TRBV5-1	.	.	TRBJ2-5	CASRRRAGQLQETQYF	TGCGCCAGCAGACGACGAGCAGGGCAACTCCAAGAGACCCAGTACTTC
TRBV5-1	.	TRBD2	TRBJ2-2	CASSLVPSGSFGELFF	TGCGCCAGCAGCTTGGTTCCTAGCGGGAGTTTCGGGGAGCTGTTTTTT
TRBV2	.	.	TRBJ2-7	CASSALGGQGEGEQYF	TGTGCCAGCAGTGCCCTTGGGGGACAAGGCGAGGGCGAGCAGTACTTC
TRBV25-1	.	TRBD1	TRBJ2-3	CASNSNRDRGDTQYF	TGTGCCAGCAACTCAAACCGGGACAGGGGCGATACGCAGTATTTT
TRBV11-2	.	TRBD2	TRBJ2-2	CASSSKSGIHGELFF	TGTGCCAGCAGCTCTAAGAGCGGGATTCACGGGGAGCTGTTTTTT
TRBV2	.	.	TRBJ2-6	CASAREKGGANVLTF	TGTGCCAGCGCAAGGGAGAAAGGTGGGGCCAACGTCCTGACTTTC
TRBV2	.	.	TRBJ2-7	CASSYVGAGAEQYF	TGTGCCAGCAGTTACGTGGGGGCGGGAGCCGAGCAGTACTTC
TRBV7-9	.	.	TRBJ2-7	CASSQLRGPLFSYEQYF	TGTGCCAGCAGCCAATTACGAGGTCCCCTTTTCTCCTACGAGCAGTACTTC
TRBV5-1	.	.	TRBJ2-3	CASSLVSPDTQYF	TGCGCCAGCAGCTTGGTCTCCCCAGATACGCAGTATTTT
TRBV16	.	TRBD1	TRBJ1-3	CASSQQGTGAGNTIYF	TGTGCCAGCAGCCAACAAGGGACAGGGGCAGGAAACACCATATATTTT
TRBV19	.	.	TRBJ2-1	CASKQGGALYNEQFF	TGTGCCAGTAAGCAGGGTGGTGCACTCTACAATGAGCAGTTCTTC